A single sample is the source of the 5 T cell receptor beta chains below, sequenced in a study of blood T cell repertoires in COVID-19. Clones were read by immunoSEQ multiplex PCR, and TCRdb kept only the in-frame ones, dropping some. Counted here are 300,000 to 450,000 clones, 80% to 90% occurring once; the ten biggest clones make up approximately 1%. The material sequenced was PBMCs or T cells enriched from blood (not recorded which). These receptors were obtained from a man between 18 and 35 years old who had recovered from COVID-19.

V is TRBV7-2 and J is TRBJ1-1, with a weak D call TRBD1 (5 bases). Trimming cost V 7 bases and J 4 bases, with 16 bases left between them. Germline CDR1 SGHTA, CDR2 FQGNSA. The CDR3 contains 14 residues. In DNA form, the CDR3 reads TGTGCCAGCATCGAAGAGCCGGGGGTCACTGAAGCTTTCTTT. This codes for CASIEEPGVTEAFF.

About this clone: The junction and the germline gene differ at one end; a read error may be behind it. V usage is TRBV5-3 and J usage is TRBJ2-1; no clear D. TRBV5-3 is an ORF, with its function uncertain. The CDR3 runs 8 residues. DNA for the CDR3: TGTGCCAGAAACTGGCGGCTCTTC. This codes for CARNWRLF.

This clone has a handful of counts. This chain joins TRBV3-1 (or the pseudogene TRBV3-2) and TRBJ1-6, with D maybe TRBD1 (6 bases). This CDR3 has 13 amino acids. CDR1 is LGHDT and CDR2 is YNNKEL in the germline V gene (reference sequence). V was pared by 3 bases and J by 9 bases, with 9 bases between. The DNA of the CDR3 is TGTGCCAGCAGCCAGATGACAGGTTCACCCCTCCACTTT. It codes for CASSQMTGSPLHF.

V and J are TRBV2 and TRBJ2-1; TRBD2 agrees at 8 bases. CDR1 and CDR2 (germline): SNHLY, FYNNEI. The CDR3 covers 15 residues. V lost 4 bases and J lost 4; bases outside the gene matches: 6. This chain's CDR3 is CASSVYSGSYNEQFF. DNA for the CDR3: TGTGCCAGCAGTGTTTACAGCGGGAGTTACAATGAGCAGTTCTTC. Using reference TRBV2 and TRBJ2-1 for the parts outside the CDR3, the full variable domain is EPEVTQTPSHQVTQMGQEVILRCVPISNHLYFYWYRQILGQKVEFLVSFYNNEISEKSEIFDDQFSVERPDGSNFTLKIRSTKLEDSAMYFCASSVYSGSYNEQFFGPGTRLTVL.

For the CDR3, the DNA is TGTGCCAGCTCCCAGGGACAGTCCTACGAGCAGTACTTC. This sequence encodes CASSQGQSYEQYF. The V gene is TRBV18, the J gene TRBJ2-7; 7 bases map to TRBD1. Trimming at V came to 6 bases and at J to 1 base, leaving 3 bases not matched to a gene. The CDR3 length is 13 residues. Looked up from germline, CDR1 is KGHSH and CDR2 is LQKENI.